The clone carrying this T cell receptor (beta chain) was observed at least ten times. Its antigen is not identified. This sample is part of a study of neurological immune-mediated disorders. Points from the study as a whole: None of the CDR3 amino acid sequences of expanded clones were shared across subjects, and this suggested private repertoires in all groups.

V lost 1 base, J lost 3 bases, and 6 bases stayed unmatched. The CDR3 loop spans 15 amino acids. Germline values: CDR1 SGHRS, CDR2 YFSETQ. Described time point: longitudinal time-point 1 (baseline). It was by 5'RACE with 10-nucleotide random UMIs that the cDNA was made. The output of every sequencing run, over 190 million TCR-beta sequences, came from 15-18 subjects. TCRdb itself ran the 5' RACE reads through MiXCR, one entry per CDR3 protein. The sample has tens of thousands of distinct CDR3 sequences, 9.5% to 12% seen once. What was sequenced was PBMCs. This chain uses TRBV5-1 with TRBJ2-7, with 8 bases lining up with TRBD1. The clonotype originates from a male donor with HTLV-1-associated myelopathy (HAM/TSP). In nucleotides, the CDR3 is TGCGCCAGCAGCTTGATGGCAGGGGGCGTCTACGAGCAGTACTTC. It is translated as CASSLMAGGVYEQYF.